Each of the 15 T cell receptor beta chains below was sequenced from the same sample in a study of shared clonotypes between healthy human individuals. Some clones are missing from TCRdb's copy, which holds only in-frame ones; the method was immunoSEQ multiplex PCR. The sample records roughly 2,300,000 clones, approximately 90% being singletons. What was sequenced was naive CD4+ T cells from PBMCs. Subset defined: CD45RA+ positively selected. The source of these receptors is a man in his late teens or twenties in good health. Some clones in this sample may be carry-over from other donors' samples.

This clone was seen once. DNA for the CDR3: TGTGCCAGCAGCAAAGACAGGGACAGGGGGATTGGCTACACCTTC. Encoded protein: CASSKDRDRGIGYTF. The chain carries TRBV21-1 and TRBJ1-2; the table's D call TRBD1 went unverified against the DNA. TRBV21-1 is marked as a pseudogene. The length of the CDR3 is 15 residues.

The chain combines TRBV11-2 with TRBJ2-5, with TRBD2 matching over 9 bases. The CDR3 has 16 residues. Per the germline V gene, CDR1 is SGHAT and CDR2 is FQNNGV. V lost 8 bases, J lost 5 bases, and 15 bases stayed unmatched. CDR3: CASAVFLLAGTETQYF. Here the CDR3 DNA reads TGTGCCAGCGCCGTTTTCCTACTAGCGGGTACTGAGACCCAGTACTTC.

The chain has TRBV19 and TRBJ1-1, with a tentative D call TRBD1 (6 bases). Trimming left V 7 bases short and J 6 bases short, with 18 bases between. The CDR3 runs 14 residues. Germline assignment: CDR1 LNHDA and CDR2 SQIVND (reference sequence). The CDR3 protein is CASIAFGGASEAFF. DNA of the CDR3: TGTGCCAGTATCGCGTTTGGGGGCGCCTCTGAAGCTTTCTTT.

This chain links TRBV7-9 with TRBJ2-1; 10 bases fit TRBD1. Germline values: CDR1 SEHNR, CDR2 FQNEAQ (reference sequence). The CDR3 runs 15 residues. The V gene end was trimmed by 8 bases and the J gene end by 8 bases; junction bases not matched to a gene: 12. CDR3 coding DNA: TGTGCCAGCCCTCGGGGCGGGACAGGGGTCCATGAGCAGTTCTTC. Its protein product is CASPRGGTGVHEQFF.

The rearrangement links TRBV4-1 to TRBJ1-2, with unresolved D. The germline CDR1 and CDR2 sequences are MGHRA and YSYEKL. The CDR3 has 13 residues. Trimming removed 5 bases at V and 4 bases at J, with 11 bases between. CDR3 in amino acids: CASSVQNLYGYTF. CDR3 nucleotides: TGCGCCAGCAGCGTACAGAACCTCTATGGCTACACCTTC.

The rearrangement links TRBV28 to TRBJ1-1; 7 nucleotides align to TRBD1. The length of the CDR3 is 13 residues. With 1 base clipped from V and 8 bases from J, the junction kept 4 bases outside the gene matches. The germline V gene has CDR1 MDHEN and CDR2 SYDVKM. The CDR3 bases are TGTGCCAGCAGTTTATTATCGGGACAGGAAGCTTTCTTT. Translation: CASSLLSGQEAFF.

The J gene is TRBJ1-3, the V gene TRBV2; possible D gene TRBD1, 6 bases. The germline V gene has CDR1 SNHLY and CDR2 FYNNEI. CDR3 length: 16 amino acids. Deletions cut 3 bases from V and 0 bases from J, with 12 bases between. The CDR3 is CASSDVGGFSGNTIYF. The CDR3 DNA reads as TGTGCCAGCAGTGACGTCGGGGGCTTCTCTGGAAACACCATATATTTT.

V usage is TRBV27 and J usage is TRBJ1-2; unclear D gene. This CDR3 contains 16 residues. Germline V lookup: CDR1 MNHEY, CDR2 SMNVEV (reference sequence). The ends were cut back, 4 bases at V and 4 bases at J, with 19 bases in the middle. CDR3 region: CASSSARRALLYGYTF. The CDR3 nucleotides read TGTGCCAGCAGTTCAGCACGGAGGGCACTACTCTATGGCTACACCTTC.

The chain recombines TRBV28 with TRBJ2-7, with TRBD1 matching over 8 bases. The CDR3 loop spans 13 amino acids. After removal of 6 bases from V and 2 bases from J, the junction contained 3 bases not matched to a gene. Germline loops: CDR1 MDHEN, CDR2 SYDVKM. The CDR3 loop is CASSGGQAYEQYF. In nucleotides, the CDR3 is TGTGCCAGCAGCGGGGGACAGGCCTACGAGCAGTACTTC.

J is TRBJ2-2 and V is TRBV6-5; TRBD2 matches at 12 bases. Trimming at V came to 6 bases and at J to 8 bases, leaving 7 bases not matched to a gene. CDR3 length: 15 residues. The germline V gene has CDR1 MNHEY and CDR2 SVGAGI. CDR3 DNA sequence: TGTGCCAGCAGGCCACAAGGACTAGCGGGAGGGGAGCTGTTTTTT. Its protein product is CASRPQGLAGGELFF.

The chain recombines TRBV5-4 with TRBJ2-7, with 8 bases matching TRBD1. The length of the CDR3 is 13 residues. Germline V CDR1 and CDR2: SGHNT, YYREEE (reference sequence). J gave up 6 bases and V 4 bases, and 6 bases lay outside the gene matches. CDR3 protein: CASSPGGSREQYF. The CDR3 bases are TGTGCCAGCAGCCCAGGGGGCTCCCGCGAGCAGTACTTC.

V gene TRBV18 combines with J gene TRBJ2-7; the D gene could be TRBD1 or TRBD2 (6 bases each). Trimming stripped 2 bases from V and 3 bases from J, with 14 bases between. Germline-derived CDR1 and CDR2 are KGHSH and LQKENI. This CDR3 has 15 residues. In DNA, the CDR3 is TGTGCCAGCTCACCAACGGGGGCTGTGGACTACGAGCAGTACTTC. Translation: CASSPTGAVDYEQYF.

The chain is built from TRBV30 and TRBJ1-1, with D hard to call. The CDR3 totals 12 residues. Germline-derived CDR1 and CDR2 are GTSNPN and SVGIG (reference sequence). The V end was cut by 4 bases, the J end by 3 bases, with 9 bases between. Here the CDR3 reads CAWTRSYTEAFF. CDR3 DNA sequence: TGTGCCTGGACCCGAAGCTACACTGAAGCTTTCTTT.

The chain couples TRBV2 to TRBJ1-1; 7 nucleotides agree with TRBD1. V was clipped by 5 bases and J by 0 bases; unmatched bases: 6. Germline CDR1 and CDR2: SNHLY and FYNNEI. The CDR3 sequence is 15 residues long. CDR3 sequence reads: CASSPGQALNTEAFF. The CDR3 DNA is TGTGCCAGCAGTCCCGGACAGGCACTGAACACTGAAGCTTTCTTT.

This chain joins TRBV18 and TRBJ1-2; D is undetermined. Germline CDR1 reads KGHSH; CDR2 reads LQKENI. Deletions cut 3 bases from V and 1 base from J, with 15 bases between. This CDR3 is 16 amino acids long. The DNA of the CDR3 is TGTGCCAGCTCACCGGGCCCTGGCGGGCTTAACTATGGCTACACCTTC. It specifies CASSPGPGGLNYGYTF.